The 23 T cell receptor beta chains below come from one sample, sequenced in a study of blood T cell repertoires in COVID-19. Generated by immunoSEQ multiplex PCR, the TCRdb table keeps only in-frame clones and is missing some. This table holds about 100,000 clones, about 83% found once. Sequencing was done on a sample of peripheral blood. All receptors come from a man aged 70-80 years with active or convalescent COVID-19.

The rearrangement links TRBV12-3 or TRBV12-4 to TRBJ1-6; a possible D gene is TRBD1 (6 bases). There are 13 residues in the CDR3. Between the trimmed V and J ends, which lost 5 bases and 14 bases, there was a span of 16 bases. Written as DNA, the CDR3 is TGTGCCAGCAGTAGGGACACATCCTCCACCCTCCACTTT. Amino acid sequence: CASSRDTSSTLHF.

This clone was seen just once. The genes are TRBV5-1 and TRBJ2-2; D may be TRBD2 (6 bases). CDR3 length: 15 residues. The V gene lost 4 bases and the J gene lost 6 bases, with 16 bases spanning the gap. Germline V CDR1 and CDR2: SGHRS, YFSETQ. In DNA, the CDR3 is TGCGCCAGCAGCGGAGGGACCAGGGAAGCCGGGGAGCTGTTTTTT. Amino acids: CASSGGTREAGELFF. The full variable domain, its missing parts supplied by reference TRBV5-1 and TRBJ2-2, is KAGVTQTPRYLIKTRGQQVTLSCSPISGHRSVSWYQQTPGQGLQFLFEYFSETQRNKGNFPGRFSGRQFSNSRSEMNVSTLELGDSALYLCASSGGTREAGELFFGEGSRLTVL.

J is TRBJ2-7 and V is TRBV18; tentative D call: TRBD2 (5 bases). Trimming removed 0 bases from V and 6 bases from J, with 9 bases in between. There are 13 residues in the CDR3. In germline, CDR1 is KGHSH, CDR2 LQKENI. CDR3 sequence (DNA): TGTGCCAGCTCACCACCGACAAGCGGCGAGCAGTACTTC. It specifies CASSPPTSGEQYF.

There are a few counts of this clone. The V gene is TRBV28, the J gene TRBJ2-7, with a possible D match to TRBD2 (7 bases). The CDR3 consists of 14 residues. V was cut by 2 bases and J by 2 bases, with 10 bases left in between. Germline V CDR1 and CDR2: MDHEN, SYDVKM. DNA of the CDR3: TGTGCCAGCAGTTTAAGGGGGGGCCCCTACGAGCAGTACTTC. Encoded protein: CASSLRGGPYEQYF.

The rearrangement links TRBV12-3 or TRBV12-4 to TRBJ1-4, with D perhaps matching TRBD1 (6 bases). With 7 bases removed from V and 8 bases from J, the gap between germline ends came to 14 bases. The CDR3 contains 13 residues. CDR3 bases: TGTGCCAGCACCGACAGGTCGGGCGAAAAACTGTTTTTT. The encoded protein is CASTDRSGEKLFF.

The chain uses TRBV5-5 and TRBJ2-7; 9 positions agree with TRBD1. The CDR3 runs to 13 residues. CDR1 and CDR2 (germline): SGHKS, YYEKEE (reference sequence). Trimming removed 4 bases from V and 4 bases from J; junction bases left unmatched: 3. The CDR3 DNA follows: TGTGCCAGCAGCCCGACAGGGGGATACGAGCAGTACTTC. This codes for CASSPTGGYEQYF.

The chain has TRBV7-9 and TRBJ1-5; TRBD1 agrees at 8 bases. After removal of 5 bases from V and 1 base from J, the junction contained 4 bases not matched to a gene. The CDR3 spans 15 residues. CDR1 is SEHNR, CDR2 FQNEAQ, per germline (reference sequence). As DNA, the CDR3 is TGTGCCAGCAGCCAGGGACAGGAGAGCAATCAGCCCCAGCATTTT. This sequence encodes CASSQGQESNQPQHF.

The sample holds a few counts of this clone. The J gene is TRBJ2-1, the V gene TRBV5-1; 7 nucleotides agree with TRBD1. Looked up from germline, CDR1 is SGHRS and CDR2 is YFSETQ. The CDR3 length is 14 residues. The V and J ends lost 0 bases and 7 bases, in that order; junction bases with no gene match: 4. CDR3 DNA sequence: TGCGCCAGCAGCTTGGTACAGGGGTTGAATGAGCAGTTCTTC. This codes for CASSLVQGLNEQFF.

This chain connects TRBV7-9 to TRBJ1-5; tentatively, D is TRBD1 (5 bases). The germline V and J ends were trimmed by 5 bases and 7 bases, with 15 bases remaining between them. Germline V gene data show CDR1 as SEHNR and CDR2 as FQNEAQ (reference sequence). The CDR3 is made up of 14 amino acids. The CDR3 protein is CASSVQGSGQPQHF. CDR3 DNA: TGTGCCAGCAGCGTTCAGGGATCTGGACAGCCCCAGCATTTT. The variable domain in full, completed from reference TRBV7-9 and TRBJ1-5, reads DTGVSQNPRHKITKRGQNVTFRCDPISEHNRLYWYRQTLGQGPEFLTYFQNEAQLEKSRLLSDRFSAERPKGSFSTLEIQRTEQGDSAMYLCASSVQGSGQPQHFGDGTRLSIL.

The genes are TRBV18 and TRBJ1-2; 7 bases align to TRBD1. CDR1 and CDR2 (germline): KGHSH, LQKENI. Germline trimming cut 3 bases from V and 6 bases from J; bases unmatched to any gene: 7. This CDR3 region has 14 residues. The CDR3 DNA follows: TGTGCCAGCTCACCTTCACAGGGGCGCGATGGCTACACCTTC. Amino acid sequence: CASSPSQGRDGYTF.

CDR3 nucleotide sequence: TGTGCCAGCAGCAGGATAGCGGGGGGGCCCAATGAGCAGTTCTTC. It yields the protein CASSRIAGGPNEQFF. The chain links TRBV14 to TRBJ2-1, with 11 bases matching TRBD2. V gave up 5 bases and J gave up 6 bases; unmatched junction bases: 6. The germline CDR1 and CDR2 sequences are SGHDN and FVKESK. The CDR3 contains 15 residues. The variable domain in full, with the rest retrieved from reference TRBV14 and TRBJ2-1, is EAGVTQFPSHSVIEKGQTVTLRCDPISGHDNLYWYRRVMGKEIKFLLHFVKESKQDESGMPNNRFLAERTGGTYSTLKVQPAELEDSGVYFCASSRIAGGPNEQFFGPGTRLTVL.

V usage is TRBV10-3 and J usage is TRBJ2-2, with D perhaps TRBD1 (6 bases). The CDR3 totals 17 residues. The V and J ends lost 1 base and 0 bases respectively, with 12 bases between them. The germline V gene has CDR1 ENHRY and CDR2 SYGVKD. CDR3 protein: CAISEFGQQSNTGELFF. DNA for the CDR3: TGTGCCATCAGTGAGTTTGGACAGCAATCGAACACCGGGGAGCTGTTTTTT.

The gene calls are TRBV19 and TRBJ1-5, with 7 bases aligning to TRBD1. V shed 3 bases and J 7 bases; nucleotides not matched to a gene: 9. Germline CDR1 LNHDA, CDR2 SQIVND (reference sequence). The CDR3 is 15 residues long. The CDR3 reads CASSIGPGGEQPQHF. The CDR3 DNA sequence: TGTGCCAGTAGTATCGGGCCAGGGGGTGAGCAGCCCCAGCATTTT. Drawing the rest from reference TRBV19 and TRBJ1-5, the complete variable domain is DGGITQSPKYLFRKEGQNVTLSCEQNLNHDAMYWYRQDPGQGLRLIYYSQIVNDFQKGDIAEGYSVSREKKESFPLTVTSAQKNPTAFYLCASSIGPGGEQPQHFGDGTRLSIL.

CDR3 region: CASSDPVLARETQYF. DNA of the CDR3: TGTGCCAGCAGTGACCCTGTCCTAGCGAGGGAGACCCAGTACTTC. The chain carries TRBV6-2 or TRBV6-3 and TRBJ2-5, with D possibly being TRBD2 (6 bases). Germline assignment: CDR1 MNHEY and CDR2 SVGEGT. V dropped 5 bases and J dropped 5 bases, with 18 bases sitting between them. The CDR3 sequence is 15 residues long.

This sequence joins TRBV6-6 and TRBJ1-1; 7 positions agree with TRBD1. The CDR3 has 13 residues. The germline V gene encodes CDR1 MNHNY and CDR2 SVGAGI (reference sequence). J gave up 8 bases and V 6 bases, and 9 bases lay outside the gene matches. CDR3 sequence reads: CASRRSGGEEAFF. The CDR3 DNA follows: TGTGCCAGCAGGCGATCAGGGGGGGAGGAAGCTTTCTTT.

This clone was observed a handful of times. In DNA form, the CDR3 reads TGTGCCAGCAGCATTTCAGGGGGCTACGAGCAGTACTTC. Its translation is CASSISGGYEQYF. The gene calls are TRBV11-3 and TRBJ2-7; TRBD1 aligns across 7 bases. The V segment lost 5 bases and the J segment 3 bases; nucleotides outside the gene matches: 4. Germline-derived CDR1 and CDR2 are SGHNT and YENEEA. The CDR3 runs 13 residues.

The gene calls are TRBV9 and TRBJ1-2; 7 bases agree with TRBD1. J lost 5 bases, V lost 7 bases, and 11 bases had no gene match. The length of the CDR3 is 14 residues. CDR1 is SGDLS and CDR2 is YYNGEE in the germline V gene. CDR3 region: CASSTTGTEYGYTF. The CDR3 DNA follows: TGTGCCAGCTCCACTACCGGGACAGAGTATGGCTACACCTTC. Full variable domain (rest looked up from reference TRBV9 and TRBJ1-2): DSGVTQTPKHLITATGQRVTLRCSPRSGDLSVYWYQQSLDQGLQFLIQYYNGEERAKGNILERFSAQQFPDLHSELNLSSLELGDSALYFCASSTTGTEYGYTFGSGTRLTVV.

The V call is TRBV5-1, the J call TRBJ1-5; tentative D call: TRBD1 (5 bases). Germline CDR1 is SGHRS and CDR2 is YFSETQ. Trimming stripped 0 bases from V and 7 bases from J, with 14 bases between. CDR3 length equals 15 residues. The CDR3 nucleotides are TGCGCCAGCAGCTTGGGTCAGGGCTCAGGACAGCCCCAGCATTTT. This sequence encodes CASSLGQGSGQPQHF. The full variable domain, with the rest looked up from reference TRBV5-1 and TRBJ1-5, is KAGVTQTPRYLIKTRGQQVTLSCSPISGHRSVSWYQQTPGQGLQFLFEYFSETQRNKGNFPGRFSGRQFSNSRSEMNVSTLELGDSALYLCASSLGQGSGQPQHFGDGTRLSIL.

The chain joins TRBV3-1 (or the pseudogene TRBV3-2) to TRBJ2-3; the match to TRBD2 covers 10 bases. The CDR3 is 16 amino acids. The ends lost 0 bases at V and 8 bases at J; junction bases unmatched: 8. The V gene's germline CDR1 is LGHDT and CDR2 YNNKEL (reference sequence). The CDR3 spells CASSQDLAGALSTQYF. CDR3 nucleotides: TGTGCCAGCAGCCAAGATCTAGCGGGGGCTCTTAGTACGCAGTATTTT.

V and J are TRBV2 and TRBJ2-1, with 7 bases aligning to TRBD2. CDR3 length: 15 residues. The V and J ends lost 4 bases and 2 bases, in that order; junction bases with no gene match: 5. Per the germline V gene, CDR1 is SNHLY and CDR2 is FYNNEI. The CDR3 protein is CASSAGGGTYNEQFF. The CDR3 coding sequence is TGTGCCAGCAGTGCGGGGGGTGGCACCTACAATGAGCAGTTCTTC.

In its sample, this clone was seen once. The V gene is TRBV25-1, the J gene TRBJ1-3; D is perhaps TRBD1 (6 bases). Trimming took 5 bases from V and 6 from J, leaving 17 bases between them. Germline values: CDR1 MGHDK, CDR2 SYGVNS. The CDR3 consists of 15 residues. This CDR3 is CASSPQRQEINTIYF. CDR3 DNA sequence: TGTGCCAGCAGTCCGCAAAGACAGGAAATAAACACCATATATTTT.

This chain links TRBV6-5 with TRBJ2-7, with 7 bases fitting TRBD1. The germline gives CDR1 MNHEY, CDR2 SVGAGI. V lost 6 bases, J lost 3 bases, and 5 bases stayed unmatched. The CDR3 spans 13 residues. CDR3 in DNA: TGTGCCAGCAGCATGGACAGGCACTACGAGCAGTACTTC. Protein: CASSMDRHYEQYF.

The V and J genes are TRBV28 and TRBJ1-2; 9 bases are a match to TRBD1. The CDR3 contains 15 residues. With 5 bases clipped from V and 8 bases from J, the junction kept 12 bases outside the gene matches. CDR1 is MDHEN and CDR2 is SYDVKM in the germline V gene. CDR3 protein: CASSEGQGGVKGYTF. The CDR3 coding sequence is TGTGCCAGCAGTGAGGGACAGGGAGGAGTAAAGGGCTACACCTTC.